The rows below give T cell receptor beta chains drawn from one sample of a study of response to subunit inactivated influenza vaccine. TCRdb reprocessed the RT-PCR reads with MiXCR, giving one entry per CDR3 protein. The data hold some 500,000 distinct CDR3 sequences, with 10% to 15% observed a single time. The sample in question was PBMCs from blood, obtained about 40 days after vaccination. All receptors derive from a man in his fifties who received an inactivated influenza vaccine. Each CDR3 is given with its conserved first and last residue. Fields, in order: clone size, D gene, V gene, J gene, CDR3 DNA, CDR3 protein. A D gene is named only where the DNA matches it firmly. Size is omitted from some rows. Given values are once, few, many or a class for expanded clones.

-	TRBD2	TRBV10-3	TRBJ2-7	TGTGCCATCAGTGACCAGACTAGCGGGGGCAGGTTTAGGTCCTACGAGCAGTACTTC	CAISDQTSGGRFRSYEQYF
many	TRBD1	TRBV7-2	TRBJ1-2	TGTGCCAGCAGCCCCGGGACAGGCCTCCGCTATGGCTACACCTTC	CASSPGTGLRYGYTF
many	-	TRBV29-1	TRBJ1-1	TGCAGCGTGATAGAAGCGGCGTCTGAAGCTTTCTTT	CSVIEAASEAFF
-	-	TRBV29-1	TRBJ2-5	TGCAGCGTTGAGCGGGACACTTCGCTCCAAGAGACCCAGTACTTC	CSVERDTSLQETQYF
-	-	TRBV28	TRBJ2-3	TGTGCCACCACTGACCCGGGACGGCGCACAGATACGCAGTATTTT	CATTDPGRRTDTQYF
-	-	TRBV5-1	TRBJ1-2	TGCGCCAGCAGCTTGAATAGGGACACCAGACTTAACTATGGCTACACCTTC	CASSLNRDTRLNYGYTF
-	-	TRBV2	TRBJ2-1	TGTGCCAGCAGTGTTACTAGCTTCGGGAGTGAGCAGTTCTTC	CASSVTSFGSEQFF
many	-	TRBV5-6	TRBJ1-5	TGTGCCAGCAGCCTCACCAATCAGCCCCAGCATTTT	CASSLTNQPQHF
many	-	TRBV12-3/TRBV12-4	TRBJ2-1	TGTGCCAGCAGTAACGACGTTGGGGGGGAGCAGTTCTTC	CASSNDVGGEQFF
few	TRBD1	TRBV4-2	TRBJ1-6	TGTGCCAGCAGCCAGGGGGGACAGGGGAGGAATTCACCCCTCCACTTT	CASSQGGQGRNSPLHF
once	-	TRBV10-3	TRBJ2-3	TGTGCCATCAGCTGGGGGGGCGGGTCAGATACGCAGTATTTT	CAISWGGGSDTQYF
many	TRBD1	TRBV12-3/TRBV12-4	TRBJ2-7	TGTGCCAGCAGTAAGGGACAGGGGTACGAGCAGTACTTC	CASSKGQGYEQYF
-	TRBD2	TRBV12-3/TRBV12-4	TRBJ2-7	TGTGCCAGTTCCTCGGGGGGGGTCGAGCAGTACTTC	CASSSGGVEQYF
few	-	TRBV4-1	TRBJ2-5	TGCGCCCCTTCGCCGGCGGTGGGGCCCCAAGAGACCCAGTACTTC	CAPSPAVGPQETQYF
many	-	TRBV12-3/TRBV12-4	TRBJ2-1	TGTGCCAGCATAAACTCATACAATGAGCAGTTCTTC	CASINSYNEQFF
many	TRBD1	TRBV29-1	TRBJ2-1	TGCAGCGTCCCCTCGCAGGTCAGGGGGCGTAATGAGCAGTTCTTC	CSVPSQVRGRNEQFF
-	-	TRBV6-2/TRBV6-3	TRBJ2-3	TGTGCCAGCAGTTACGGCAGCAGGGCAACAGATACGCAGTATTTT	CASSYGSRATDTQYF
-	TRBD2	TRBV20-1	TRBJ2-7	TGCAGTGCTACCACTAGCGGGGGGACAAGGACGAACGAGCAGTACTTC	CSATTSGGTRTNEQYF
-	TRBD1	TRBV5-6	TRBJ1-1	TGTGCCAGCAGCCAACTGACAGGGAAAGCTTTCTTT	CASSQLTGKAFF
many	-	TRBV12-3/TRBV12-4	TRBJ2-2	TGTGCCAGCAGTTTAGGATCACGGACCGGGGAGCTGTTTTTT	CASSLGSRTGELFF
-	-	TRBV6-2/TRBV6-3	TRBJ2-5	TGTGCCAGCAGTTACCCGGACACCCAAGAGACCCAGTACTTC	CASSYPDTQETQYF
few	TRBD1	TRBV6-2/TRBV6-3	TRBJ1-5	TGTGCCATTGGACAGGGTTATAGTCAGCCCCAGCATTTT	CAIGQGYSQPQHF
few	-	TRBV6-1	TRBJ2-7	TGTGCCAGCAGATCTCCGCGGGCCGGAGGTTACGAGCAGTACTTC	CASRSPRAGGYEQYF
many	-	TRBV10-3	TRBJ2-7	TGTGCCATCAGTGAGTCCGGCGGCAACTACGAGCAGTACTTC	CAISESGGNYEQYF
many	-	TRBV20-1	TRBJ2-1	TGCAGTCCCAAAGCGGGACAGTACAATGAGCAGTTCTTC	CSPKAGQYNEQFF
few	-	TRBV7-8	TRBJ1-4	TGTGCCAGCAGCTTCCAGCGCGCCACAGCAACTAATGAAAAACTGTTTTTT	CASSFQRATATNEKLFF
-	TRBD2	TRBV7-9	TRBJ2-7	TGTGCCAGCAGCTTAGCGAATCGACTAGCGGGAGCTGAGCAGTACTTC	CASSLANRLAGAEQYF